This T cell receptor beta chain is drawn from a study of T cells in Graves' hyperthyroidism and ophthalmopathy. Graves' hyperthyroidism without ophthalmopathy progression within 18 months was termed stable. The diagnostic basis comprised clinical symptoms, serum thyroxine and TRAb, thyroid ultrasound and orbital computed tomography. General study points: Among thyroid clonotypes expanded above 0.001, most also appeared in blood.

Amplified regions were TCR beta CDR3 sequences from RNA transcripts. When the TCR CDR3 underwent first-round RT-PCR, the HTBI primer set was used. TCRdb re-derived calls from the multiplex PCR reads in MiXCR, one entry per CDR3 protein. The sample has about half a million distinct CDR3 sequences, 20% to 25% seen once. Germline CDR1 and CDR2: MNHNS and SASEGT. The V segment lost 6 bases and the J segment 2 bases; nucleotides outside the gene matches: 3. The CDR3 runs 14 residues. This clonotype came up many times. The antigen remains undetermined. Sequencing was carried out using blood. The genes are TRBV6-1 and TRBJ1-3; TRBD1 agrees at 8 bases. The receptor was isolated from a young man with Graves' hyperthyroidism. CDR3 in DNA: TGTGCCAGCAGGACAGGGGACCCTGGAAACACCATATATTTT. It encodes CASRTGDPGNTIYF.